What follows are 12 T cell receptor beta chains derived from one specimen sequenced in a study of blood T cell repertoires in COVID-19. Clones were sequenced by immunoSEQ multiplex PCR, and TCRdb holds only the in-frame ones, with some missing. The table shows around 190,000 clones, with about 88% occurring only once. The sequenced sample consisted of peripheral blood. The receptors were gathered from a man aged 50 or older with COVID-19, enrolled during active disease.

The rearrangement joins TRBV25-1 to TRBJ1-4; no clear D gene. The CDR3 totals 11 residues. The V and J ends lost 6 bases and 5 bases respectively, with 4 bases between them. Germline CDR1 MGHDK, CDR2 SYGVNS. The CDR3 DNA follows: TGTGCCAGCAGACAAAATGAAAAACTGTTTTTT. It encodes CASRQNEKLFF.

Here the CDR3 DNA reads TGTGCCAGTACCAAGGGCCTAGCGGGATCCTACAATGAGCAGTTCTTC. It encodes CASTKGLAGSYNEQFF. The chain has TRBV19 and TRBJ2-1; TRBD2 aligns across 9 bases. CDR3 length: 16 residues. Germline loops: CDR1 LNHDA, CDR2 SQIVND (reference sequence). Germline trimming cut 7 bases from V and 1 base from J; bases unmatched to any gene: 8.

This clone was detected many times. This sequence joins TRBV6-6 and TRBJ1-5; D unclear. The CDR3 has 15 residues. V was clipped by 7 bases and J by 0 bases, with 13 bases between them. CDR1 is MNHNY and CDR2 is SVGAGI in the germline V gene (reference sequence). The CDR3 DNA is TGTGCCAGCACCCGCACAGCGGATAGCAATCAGCCCCAGCATTTT. This translates into CASTRTADSNQPQHF.

The chain joins TRBV18 to TRBJ1-1; D ambiguous. The CDR3 extends over 13 amino acids. Germline V gene data show CDR1 as KGHSH and CDR2 as LQKENI. With 3 bases removed from V and 2 bases from J, the gap between germline ends came to 7 bases. This CDR3 reads CASSPGLNTEAFF. The CDR3 DNA reads as TGTGCCAGCTCACCTGGACTCAACACTGAAGCTTTCTTT.

V gene TRBV13 combines with J gene TRBJ2-3, with D possibly TRBD1 on 8 matching bases. Germline-derived CDR1 and CDR2 are PRHDT and FYEKMQ (reference sequence). V was trimmed by 5 bases and J by 1 base, leaving 16 bases between them. CDR3 size: 16 residues. CDR3 nucleotides: TGTGCCAGCAGCCGTCCTACAGGGGGGGGCACAGATACGCAGTATTTT. Its protein is CASSRPTGGGTDTQYF.

The chain has TRBV5-4 and TRBJ2-7; tentative D call: TRBD2 (6 bases). This CDR3 is 14 amino acids long. The germline V gene has CDR1 SGHNT and CDR2 YYREEE (reference sequence). Trimming cost V 0 bases and J 5 bases, with 12 bases left between them. For the CDR3, the DNA is TGTGCCAGCAGCTTGGGGCCAGGGAGGAACGAGCAGTACTTC. Amino acids: CASSLGPGRNEQYF.

The V call is TRBV6-4, the J call TRBJ2-1; 10 nucleotides align to TRBD2. The CDR3 is 15 amino acids. Germline V gene sequence: CDR1 MRHNA, CDR2 SNTAGT. V lost 6 bases and J lost 4; bases outside the gene matches: 6. CDR3 bases: TGTGCCAGCAGCGCCGGACTAGCGGATTACAATGAGCAGTTCTTC. Translating gives CASSAGLADYNEQFF.

This rearrangement joins TRBV9 to TRBJ2-1; TRBD1 aligns across 9 bases. J was trimmed by 7 bases and V by 0 bases; bases with no gene match: 17. The CDR3 sequence is 19 residues long. The germline V gene has CDR1 SGDLS and CDR2 YYNGEE. The CDR3 DNA reads TGTGCCAGCAGCGTAGCTACGGGACAGGGATTGGGTTGGGGGAATGAGCAGTTCTTC. Translated, it gives CASSVATGQGLGWGNEQFF.

The chain carries TRBV18 and TRBJ2-7; D is perhaps TRBD1 (5 bases). This CDR3 is 14 amino acids long. V gave up 4 bases and J gave up 2 bases, with 12 bases separating them. Per germline, CDR1 KGHSH and CDR2 LQKENI. The CDR3 coding sequence is TGTGCCAGCTCACGGCAATCCAGGGCCTACGAGCAGTACTTC. This sequence encodes CASSRQSRAYEQYF.

J is TRBJ2-5 and V is TRBV6-4; TRBD1 matches at 7 bases. Looked up from germline, CDR1 is MRHNA and CDR2 is SNTAGT. This CDR3 contains 18 residues. J lost 4 bases, V lost 1 base, and 15 bases had no gene match. Here the CDR3 reads CASSDFPAGTAVGETQYF. In DNA form, the CDR3 reads TGTGCCAGCAGTGACTTCCCCGCCGGGACAGCGGTAGGAGAGACCCAGTACTTC.

This chain joins TRBV30 and TRBJ1-2; tentatively, D is TRBD1 (6 bases). The V gene lost 0 bases and the J gene lost 0 bases, with 17 bases spanning the gap. Germline values: CDR1 GTSNPN, CDR2 SVGIG (reference sequence). The CDR3 runs to 17 residues. As DNA, the CDR3 is TGTGCCTGGAGTGTAGCCTACAGGGATTTTGCTAACTATGGCTACACCTTC. This sequence encodes CAWSVAYRDFANYGYTF.

This chain connects TRBV14 to TRBJ2-7; D perhaps matches TRBD1 (6 bases). Germline V gives CDR1 SGHDN, CDR2 FVKESK. The CDR3 length is 15 residues. V dropped 0 bases and J dropped 7 bases, with 16 bases sitting between them. Here the CDR3 reads CASSQDNRAFGEQYF. The CDR3 DNA is TGTGCCAGCAGCCAAGATAACAGGGCCTTTGGGGAGCAGTACTTC.